The T cell receptor (beta chain) under discussion was sequenced for a study of blood T cells in healthy people across ages. The authors ran a second PCR of roughly 7 to 11 cycles using a sample-barcoded 5' primer and a J-beta primer mix. Every cDNA molecule bore a tag from a template-switch adaptor containing 12 random nucleotides. TCRdb called the 5' RACE reads again in MiXCR, with one record for every CDR3 protein. The sample consists of some 900,000 distinct CDR3 sequences, 48% of them appearing once. From germline, CDR1 is SGHTA and CDR2 FQGNSA. J lost 3 bases, V lost 1 base, and 6 bases had no gene match. The CDR3 sequence is 15 residues long. Many counts were recorded for this clonotype. Its matching antigen is unknown. General observations from the study: It was held that the diversity estimates obtained from one million T cells were underestimates.

Isolated PBMCs totaled at least 6 million in each sample. Input material: blood. This TCR derives from a man aged 25 to 40 in good health. The rearrangement uses TRBV7-2 and TRBJ2-7, with 7 positions matching TRBD1. The CDR3 coding sequence is TGTGCCAGCAGCTTAGGAGTACAGGGGCGCTACGAGCAGTACTTC. It specifies CASSLGVQGRYEQYF.